Listed below are T cell receptor beta chains from one sample, sequenced in a study of T cells in localized non-small cell lung cancer. TCRdb's copy holds only in-frame clones and misses some; the assay was immunoSEQ multiplex PCR. The table lists fewer than 30,000 clones, less than 95% of them singletons. The input for sequencing was peripheral blood, taken before any cancer treatment. These receptors all come from a woman aged 35-75 years with stage I lung adenocarcinoma. The CDR3 runs from the conserved cysteine through the conserved F or W. D genes are given only for firm matches. The listing skips clone size in some rows; elsewhere it reads once, few, many or a size class.

D gene,V gene,CDR3 length,J gene,clone size,CDR3 DNA,CDR3 protein
TRBD1,TRBV7-3,15,TRBJ2-7,.,TGTGCCAGCAGCTTAGCCGGGACAGGGTTCTACGAGCAGTACTTC,CASSLAGTGFYEQYF
TRBD1,TRBV7-2,15,TRBJ2-1,once,TGTGCCAGCAGCTTAGTAGGACAGGGGGTTGATGAGCAGTTCTTC,CASSLVGQGVDEQFF
.,TRBV6-1,14,TRBJ1-4,.,TGTGCCAGCAGTGATTTGGGACTAAATGAAAAACTGTTTTTT,CASSDLGLNEKLFF
TRBD2,TRBV5-1,15,TRBJ2-7,.,TGCGCCAGCAGCTTGAGTAGCGGGAGTAACTACGAGCAGTACTTC,CASSLSSGSNYEQYF
.,TRBV11-2,15,TRBJ2-7,.,TGTGCCAGCAGCTTAGACGGGACACCCTTGGACGAGCAGTACTTC,CASSLDGTPLDEQYF
.,TRBV5-1,12,TRBJ1-2,once,TGCGCCAGCAGCTTGGACAGGAACGGCTACACCTTC,CASSLDRNGYTF
.,TRBV11-3,13,TRBJ1-1,.,TGTGCCAGCAGCTTAACAGAGAACACTGAAGCTTTCTTT,CASSLTENTEAFF
.,TRBV6-5,13,TRBJ1-1,.,TGTGCCAGCAGTCGGGGAAGGAACACTGAAGCTTTCTTT,CASSRGRNTEAFF
.,TRBV6-5,14,TRBJ1-2,.,TGTGCCAGCAGCAGCCATCAGGGACGGTATGGCTACACCTTC,CASSSHQGRYGYTF
.,TRBV23-1,18,TRBJ2-4,.,TGCGCCAGCAGTCAACGGAGGGGGCAGGGGGTTCAGGGATTTATTCAGTACTTC,CASSQRRGQGVQGFIQYF
TRBD2,TRBV7-2,15,TRBJ2-3,.,TGTGCCAGCAGCGGAGCGGGAGGGCTCCAAGATACGCAGTATTTT,CASSGAGGLQDTQYF
TRBD2,TRBV19,14,TRBJ2-1,.,TGTGCCAGTAGGAAGCGGGAGCCATACAATGAGCAGTTCTTC,CASRKREPYNEQFF
.,TRBV4-1,16,TRBJ1-2,.,TGCGCCAGCAGCCAAGACCCGGGGTACGAGGGGTATGGCTACACCTTC,CASSQDPGYEGYGYTF
TRBD1,TRBV5-4,13,TRBJ2-3,.,TGTGCCACCCGGGACAGGGGGACAGATACGCAGTATTTT,CATRDRGTDTQYF
.,TRBV18,15,TRBJ1-5,.,TGTGCCAGCTCCCCGGACGGTCTGGGCAATCAGCCCCAGCATTTT,CASSPDGLGNQPQHF
TRBD2,TRBV14,14,TRBJ2-1,.,TGTGCCAGCAATATGGCGGGAGGGTGGAATGAGCAGTTCTTC,CASNMAGGWNEQFF
.,TRBV19,14,TRBJ1-1,.,TGTGCCAGTTCACTTGAGGGGGAGTGGGCTGAAGCTTTCTTT,CASSLEGEWAEAFF
.,TRBV7-9,14,TRBJ2-7,.,TGTGCCAGCAGCTTGGACCCCCCGACCCACGAGCAGTACTTC,CASSLDPPTHEQYF
.,TRBV15,13,TRBJ1-1,.,TGTGCCACCAGCAGAGATACTCAGGTGAAAGCTTTCTTT,CATSRDTQVKAFF
.,TRBV5-1,14,TRBJ1-2,.,TGCGCCAGCAGCCCACGGACAGCTTTCTATGGCTACACCTTC,CASSPRTAFYGYTF
.,TRBV30,13,TRBJ2-5,.,TGTGCCTCGTCATGGGGCGGAGTAGAGACCCAGTACTTC,CASSWGGVETQYF
.,TRBV7-7,14,TRBJ2-3,once,TGTGCCAGCAGCCCCGGCACCAGCACAGATACGCAGTATTTT,CASSPGTSTDTQYF
.,TRBV6-4,14,TRBJ2-2,.,TGTGCCAGCAGAAACGACAGGGAGGCCGGGGAGCTGTTTTTT,CASRNDREAGELFF
TRBD1,TRBV28,15,TRBJ1-4,.,TGTGCCAGCAGTGGCAGAAGGGGGCGCAAAGAAAAACTGTTTTTT,CASSGRRGRKEKLFF
.,TRBV7-2,17,TRBJ1-4,.,TGTGCCAGCAGCTTAGCGCTTAGGGGAGCAACTAATGAAAAACTGTTTTTT,CASSLALRGATNEKLFF
.,TRBV30,15,TRBJ2-6,.,TGTGCCTGGAGCTTGGAAATGGTTGGGGCCAACGTCCTGACTTTC,CAWSLEMVGANVLTF
TRBD2,TRBV9,16,TRBJ2-1,.,TGTGCCAGCAGCCCAGAAGGGACTAGTGGGTGGAGGGAGCAGTTCTTC,CASSPEGTSGWREQFF
TRBD2,TRBV9,18,TRBJ2-1,.,TGTGCCAGCAGCGTAGATGGGACTAGCGGGGGTCATAACAATGAGCAGTTCTTC,CASSVDGTSGGHNNEQFF
TRBD1,TRBV19,14,TRBJ2-4,.,TGTGCCAGTAGTATTGAGGACAGGGACGGCATTCAGTACTTC,CASSIEDRDGIQYF
TRBD1,TRBV7-6,15,TRBJ2-5,.,TGTGCCAGCAGCTTATTTCAGAACAGGGGAGAGACCCAGTACTTC,CASSLFQNRGETQYF
.,TRBV5-6,16,TRBJ1-5,few,TGTGCCAGCAGCTCGGTTCGGGTAGGGGCAAATCAGCCCCAGCATTTT,CASSSVRVGANQPQHF
.,TRBV30,13,TRBJ1-2,.,TGTGCCTGGGGGGGGGAGACTGTCTATGGCTACACCTTC,CAWGGETVYGYTF
TRBD1,TRBV10-2,14,TRBJ1-1,.,TGCGCCAGCACCCCGGGACAGGGGAACACTGAAGCTTTCTTT,CASTPGQGNTEAFF
TRBD1,TRBV7-2,16,TRBJ1-2,.,TGTGCCAGCAGCTTGGGGACAGGGGGCGCGGATCTAGGCTACACCTTC,CASSLGTGGADLGYTF
.,TRBV5-6,14,TRBJ1-1,.,TGTGCCAGCAGCTTAGAGATATCGAGCACTGAAGCTTTCTTT,CASSLEISSTEAFF
.,TRBV28,12,TRBJ2-7,.,TGTGCCACCTGGGGGTCCCCTCGGGAGCAGTACTTC,CATWGSPREQYF
.,TRBV6-5,14,TRBJ1-5,few,TGTGCCAGCAGTGTGACCCATAGCAATCAGCCCCAGCATTTT,CASSVTHSNQPQHF
TRBD2,TRBV7-2,14,TRBJ2-7,few,TGTGCCAGCAGCTGGACTAGCAGCTCCTACGAGCAGTACTTC,CASSWTSSSYEQYF
.,TRBV29-1,14,TRBJ1-4,.,TGCAGCGTTGAAGGGACTGCAACTAATGAAAAACTGTTTTTT,CSVEGTATNEKLFF
.,TRBV7-9,15,TRBJ1-5,.,TGTGCCAGCAGCTTAGGGGGGTATAGCAATCAGCCCCAGCATTTT,CASSLGGYSNQPQHF
.,TRBV21-1,21,TRBJ1-5,few,TGTGCCAGCAGCAAAATGATAATGGGGGATCCCAAATCCGGGGGCAATCAGCCCCAGCATTTT,CASSKMIMGDPKSGGNQPQHF
TRBD1,TRBV7-9,14,TRBJ2-1,.,TGTGCCAGCAGCCCAGACAGGGGGCGAAATGAGCAGTTCTTC,CASSPDRGRNEQFF
.,TRBV30,14,TRBJ2-3,.,TGTGCCTGGAGTATAGGGCGGATCACAGATACGCAGTATTTT,CAWSIGRITDTQYF
TRBD1,TRBV6-1,15,TRBJ1-2,.,TGTGCCAGCAGTCCTGCCCTGACAGGGAACTATGGCTACACCTTC,CASSPALTGNYGYTF
TRBD1,TRBV18,16,TRBJ1-3,once,TGTGCCAGCTCACAGGGACAGGGAAGATCTGGAAACACCATATATTTT,CASSQGQGRSGNTIYF
.,TRBV16,13,TRBJ1-5,.,TGTGCCAGCAGCCAAGAGAACAATCAGCCCCAGCATTTT,CASSQENNQPQHF
.,TRBV7-2,13,TRBJ2-1,once,TGTGCCAGCGGGCCACCGCAGGGGAATGAGCAGTTCTTC,CASGPPQGNEQFF
.,TRBV18,12,TRBJ1-6,.,TGTGCCAGCTCCTCGGGGGATTCACCCCTCCACTTT,CASSSGDSPLHF
TRBD2,TRBV5-1,15,TRBJ2-2,.,TGCGCCAGCAGCGGCCGGGGGGAGGACACCGGGGAGCTGTTTTTT,CASSGRGEDTGELFF
.,TRBV30,15,TRBJ2-7,.,TGTGCCTGGAGTGTCGGCGGATTCGGGGCCTACGAGCAGTACTTC,CAWSVGGFGAYEQYF
TRBD2,TRBV2,18,TRBJ2-3,.,TGTGCCAGCAGTGTGAGCGGGGGGGCGATGGGATCTTCAGATACGCAGTATTTT,CASSVSGGAMGSSDTQYF
.,TRBV14,12,TRBJ1-2,.,TGTGCCAGCAGCCAGGTCGGGAGCGGCTACACCTTC,CASSQVGSGYTF
.,TRBV7-3,13,TRBJ2-3,.,TGTGCCAGCAGCTTGGGCTCCACAGATACGCAGTATTTT,CASSLGSTDTQYF
TRBD1,TRBV29-1,13,TRBJ1-1,.,TGCAGCGTTGACCCCGGGACAGTCACTGAAGCTTTCTTT,CSVDPGTVTEAFF